This T cell receptor (beta chain) originates from a study of T cell repertoires in cytomegalovirus infection. Background on the study: Both a matching HLA type and CMV infection were indicated by public TCR beta signatures. Study-wide points: Pooled public TCR beta family frequency picked out CMV carriers with the relevant HLA. It was HLA-C-restricted CMV-specific TCR beta clonotypes that dominated the response ex vivo.

A note on this clonotype: The antigen is not known.

TCRdb independently ran MiXCR on the reads; one entry per CDR3 protein. The table shows 200,000 to 300,000 distinct CDR3 sequences, with approximately 10% occurring only once. The receptor comes from a human donor in good health (CMV status not recorded). Some clones in this sample may be carry-over from other donors' samples. Sample: PBMCs.

The CDR3 region is CASSPTTGKTGSPLHF. Here the CDR3 DNA reads TGCGCCAGCAGCCCAACGACAGGGAAGACAGGATCACCCCTCCACTTT. The rearrangement uses TRBV5-1 and TRBJ1-6; 7 positions agree with TRBD1. The CDR3 length is 16 residues. V lost 4 bases to trimming and J lost 10 bases; unmatched junction nucleotides: 14. Per germline, CDR1 SGHRS and CDR2 YFSETQ.